Listed below are T cell receptor beta chains from one sample, sequenced in a study of blood T cells in healthy people across ages. Via MiXCR, TCRdb re-called the 5' RACE reads, giving one row per CDR3 protein. The table has 1.5 million to 2 million distinct CDR3 sequences, 28% seen once. The specimen sequenced was blood. Receptors were obtained from a young woman in good health. The CDR3 runs from the conserved cysteine through the conserved F or W. Each record gives: J gene, clone size, CDR3 length, V gene, D gene, CDR3 protein, CDR3 DNA. A D gene is named only where the DNA matches it firmly. Not all rows give a size; the values are once, few, many and, for expanded clones, a class.

>TRBJ2-3|.|18|TRBV5-1|TRBD2
CASGLGLAEARSTDTQYF
TGCGCCAGCGGCTTGGGACTAGCGGAAGCAAGAAGCACAGATACGCAGTATTTT
>TRBJ1-5|few|14|TRBV24-1|.
CATSDNVVNQPQHF
TGTGCCACCAGTGATAACGTCGTGAATCAGCCCCAGCATTTT
>TRBJ2-1|.|16|TRBV7-9|TRBD2
CASSSPWREEYNEQFF
TGTGCCAGCAGCTCCCCCTGGCGGGAGGAGTACAATGAGCAGTTCTTC
>TRBJ2-1|.|15|TRBV5-1|.
CASSPSLVGYNEQFF
TGCGCCAGCAGCCCCTCCTTGGTGGGTTATAATGAGCAGTTCTTC
>TRBJ2-3|.|15|TRBV20-1|TRBD2
CSARGERGVGDTQYF
TGCAGTGCTAGAGGGGAGCGGGGGGTTGGAGATACGCAGTATTTT
>TRBJ2-7|few|15|TRBV7-2|TRBD1
CASSRDRVFWNEQYF
TGTGCCAGCAGCCGGGACAGGGTCTTTTGGAACGAGCAGTACTTC
>TRBJ2-5|few|16|TRBV5-1|TRBD1
CASSLGGQGATREQYF
TGCGCCAGCAGCTTGGGAGGGCAGGGGGCAACTAGAGAGCAGTACTTC
>TRBJ1-2|few|13|TRBV20-1|.
CSATSAGNYGYTF
TGCAGTGCTACCTCGGCGGGAAACTATGGCTACACCTTC
>TRBJ1-4|.|16|TRBV4-1|TRBD1
CASSQPHRGVREKLFF
TGCGCCAGCAGCCAACCTCACAGGGGAGTCAGGGAAAAACTGTTTTTT
>TRBJ1-1|.|14|TRBV24-1|.
CATSDPERATEAFF
TGTGCCACCAGTGATCCCGAGAGGGCCACTGAAGCTTTCTTT
>TRBJ2-7|.|12|TRBV30|TRBD2
CAWSSSGYEQYF
TGTGCCTGGAGCTCTAGCGGATACGAGCAGTACTTC
>TRBJ2-1|.|15|TRBV11-2|TRBD2
CASSSTSGPYNEQFF
TGTGCCAGCAGCTCGACTAGCGGGCCGTACAATGAGCAGTTCTTC
>TRBJ2-7|.|13|TRBV4-1|TRBD1
CSSSQGQGSEQYF
TGCTCCAGCAGCCAGGGACAGGGATCCGAGCAGTACTTC
>TRBJ2-6|few|14|TRBV25-1|.
CTSSASSGANVLTF
TGTACCAGCAGTGCCTCATCTGGGGCCAACGTCCTGACTTTC
>TRBJ2-7|few|15|TRBV27|.
CASRPGTEYSYEQYF
TGTGCCAGCAGACCCGGGACTGAGTACTCCTACGAGCAGTACTTC
>TRBJ1-1|.|12|TRBV20-1|.
CSARALDTEAFF
TGCAGTGCTAGAGCCCTGGACACTGAAGCTTTCTTT
>TRBJ2-1|.|14|TRBV20-1|TRBD2
CSARTSGAGYGQFF
TGCAGTGCGCGGACTAGCGGAGCTGGTTATGGGCAGTTCTTC
>TRBJ2-4|many|12|TRBV29-1|.
CSGGTSKNIQYF
TGCAGCGGGGGGACCTCCAAAAACATTCAGTACTTC
>TRBJ2-5|many|14|TRBV25-1|TRBD1
CASDGQGPQETQYF
TGTGCCAGCGACGGACAGGGCCCACAAGAGACCCAGTACTTC
>TRBJ2-1|many|14|TRBV29-1|.
CSGRTRGGPNEQFF
TGCAGCGGCAGGACTAGAGGGGGGCCAAATGAGCAGTTCTTC
>TRBJ2-7|.|14|TRBV6-4|TRBD1
CASSEDRGSHEQYF
TGTGCCAGCAGTGAAGACAGGGGGAGCCACGAGCAGTACTTC
>TRBJ1-4|.|14|TRBV5-6|.
CASSLEPTREKLFF
TGTGCCAGCAGCTTGGAACCGACGCGGGAAAAACTGTTTTTT
>TRBJ2-3|.|16|TRBV20-1|TRBD2
CSASGRLAGGLDTQYF
TGCAGTGCTAGTGGTCGACTAGCGGGGGGGCTAGATACGCAGTATTTT